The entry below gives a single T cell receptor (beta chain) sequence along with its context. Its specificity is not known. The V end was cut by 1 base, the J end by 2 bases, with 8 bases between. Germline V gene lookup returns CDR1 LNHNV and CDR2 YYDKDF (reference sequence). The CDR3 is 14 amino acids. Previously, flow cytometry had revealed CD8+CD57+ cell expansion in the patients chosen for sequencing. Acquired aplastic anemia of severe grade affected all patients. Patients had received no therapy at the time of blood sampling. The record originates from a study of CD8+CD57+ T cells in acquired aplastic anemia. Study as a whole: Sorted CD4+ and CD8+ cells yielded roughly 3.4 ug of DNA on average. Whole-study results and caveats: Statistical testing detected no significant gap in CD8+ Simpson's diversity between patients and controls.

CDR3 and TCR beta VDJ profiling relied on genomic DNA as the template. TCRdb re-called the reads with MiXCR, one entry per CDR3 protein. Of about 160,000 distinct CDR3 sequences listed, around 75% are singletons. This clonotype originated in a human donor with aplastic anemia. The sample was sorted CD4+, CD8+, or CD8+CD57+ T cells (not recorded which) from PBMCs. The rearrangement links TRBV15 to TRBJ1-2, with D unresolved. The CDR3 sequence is CATSRARNNYGYTF. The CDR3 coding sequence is TGTGCCACCAGCAGAGCAAGGAACAACTATGGCTACACCTTC.